The 19 T cell receptor beta chains given below trace back to one sample, sequenced in a study of CD8+CD57+ T cells in acquired aplastic anemia. Genomic DNA constituted the template upon which TCR beta VDJ and CDR3 profiling was performed. Each CDR3 protein gets one entry after TCRdb re-called the reads with MiXCR. The table has some 410,000 distinct CDR3 sequences, 65% to 80% seen once; the top ten hold 4%. What was sequenced was sorted CD4+, CD8+, or CD8+CD57+ T cells (not recorded which) from PBMCs. The receptors shown here come from a human donor in good health, serving as a control.

This chain connects TRBV5-1 to TRBJ1-1; TRBD1 might be the D (5 bases). There are 13 residues in the CDR3. Trimming removed 3 bases from V and 10 bases from J, with 16 bases in between. The germline V gene encodes CDR1 SGHRS and CDR2 YFSETQ. The CDR3 nucleotides read TGCGCCAGCAGCTCAAGACTAGCGGGGACAGCTTTCTTT. Its protein is CASSSRLAGTAFF.

This clonotype was counted once. This may be a read error, as it is one base from a much larger clone. V usage is TRBV12-3 or TRBV12-4 and J usage is TRBJ1-1, with TRBD1 as a possible D gene (5 bases). V lost 6 bases and J lost 6, with 17 bases in between. The CDR3 has 14 residues. The CDR3 loop reads CASSGRRGIPEAFF. The DNA for the CDR3 is TGTGCCAGCAGCGGGAGACGGGGGATTCCTGAAGCTTTCTTT.

The chain combines TRBV19 with TRBJ1-2; D not resolved. The CDR3 consists of 14 residues. Per germline, CDR1 LNHDA and CDR2 SQIVND (reference sequence). With 6 bases removed from V and 4 bases from J, the gap between germline ends came to 15 bases. CDR3 loop: CASRPPIPVYGYTF. CDR3 in DNA: TGTGCCAGTAGGCCACCGATACCTGTCTATGGCTACACCTTC.

Remarks on this clonotype: The junction departs from the called germline gene at one end, perhaps through a read error. The V call is TRBV19, the J call TRBJ1-6, with no clear D. The CDR3 spans 15 residues. Per germline, CDR1 LNHDA and CDR2 SQIVND (reference sequence). The CDR3 DNA reads as TGTGCCAGTAGTATAAGACCATCCTGGGCCTACGCCCTCCCCTTT. Translation: CASSIRPSWAYALPF.

In the case of this clonotype: One end of the junction fails to match germline, which may point to a read error. This sequence joins TRBV24-1 and TRBJ1-1, with no clear D. The CDR3 length is 13 residues. Germline V gene lookup returns CDR1 KGHDR and CDR2 SFDVKD. CDR3 sequence (DNA): TGTGCCACCAGTGAGCACGGACTTGCTGAAGAGTTCTTC. Translating gives CATSEHGLAEEFF.

J is TRBJ2-5 and V is TRBV7-2; D is perhaps TRBD1 (5 bases). V was shortened by 4 bases and J by 14 bases, with 26 bases between the two germline ends. Germline V CDR1 and CDR2: SGHTA, FQGNSA. The CDR3 extends over 15 amino acids. The CDR3, as DNA: TGTGCCAGCAGCTCCGAGCAGGGCGATGGCTACACCTTCTACTTC. This translates into CASSSEQGDGYTFYF.

The table lists this clonotype with a count of one. No conserved phenylalanine or tryptophan is present at the end of the CDR3, so a read error is the likely explanation. The DNA is left out, because the CDR3 cannot be placed on it with certainty; the CDR3 is given as TCRdb lists it. The CDR3 loop reads CASSSARGARSET. This chain joins TRBV7-8 and TRBJ2-3; the D call TRBD1 from the table was never checked on the DNA. Ends included, the CDR3 has 13 residues. Germline V CDR1 and CDR2: SGHVS, FQNEAQ.

The V gene is TRBV11-2, the J gene TRBJ1-1; D not certain. This CDR3 is 15 amino acids long. From germline, CDR1 is SGHAT and CDR2 FQNNGV. V lost 3 bases and J 0 bases, leaving 11 bases between the germline ends. The CDR3: CASSLGFPMNTEAFF. CDR3 in DNA: TGTGCCAGCAGCTTGGGCTTCCCGATGAACACTGAAGCTTTCTTT.

A word on this clonotype: Lacking the conserved final phenylalanine or tryptophan, this CDR3 likely reflects a read error. This chain uses TRBV3-1 with TRBJ1-5, with TRBD1 identical over 8 bases. CDR1 is LGHDT and CDR2 is YNNKEL in the germline V gene (reference sequence). The length of the CDR3 is 15 residues. The J segment lost 1 base and the V segment lost 2 bases, leaving 1 base of the junction unmatched. In nucleotides, the CDR3 is TGTGCCAGCAGCCAACAGGGGGCAAGCAATCAGCCCCAGCATCTT. Translation: CASSQQGASNQPQHL.

This chain links TRBV7-3 with TRBJ2-5, with D possibly matching TRBD2 (5 bases). Germline CDR1 reads SGHTA; CDR2 reads FQGTGA. The CDR3 length is 16 residues. Trimming shortened V by 3 bases and J by 10 bases, and 24 bases separated the two germline ends. CDR3 residues: CASSFNSGRLEEHQYF. CDR3 bases: TGTGCCAGCAGCTTCAACTCGGGGAGACTTGAAGAGCACCAGTACTTC.

This chain connects TRBV6-5 to TRBJ1-5, with a tentative D call TRBD1 (5 bases). V lost 5 bases and J lost 0, with 11 bases in between. This CDR3 contains 15 residues. Germline lookup yields CDR1 MNHEY and CDR2 SVGAGI. The chain's CDR3 is CASSRGVYSNQPQHF. The DNA of the CDR3 is TGTGCCAGCAGTAGAGGGGTGTATAGCAATCAGCCCCAGCATTTT.

The chain is built from TRBV12-3 or TRBV12-4 and TRBJ2-3; no clear D gene. The CDR3 is 17 residues long. Trimming removed 6 bases from V and 1 base from J, with 20 bases in between. This CDR3 is CASRGQGPSLGTDTQYF. The CDR3 bases are TGTGCCAGCAGAGGGCAAGGGCCTTCCCTCGGCACAGATACGCAGTATTTT.

In regard to this clonotype: It is unclear where the CDR3 begins or ends on the DNA, so no DNA is shown, and the CDR3 is as TCRdb lists it. This chain connects TRBV7-9 to TRBJ2-1. Looked up from germline, CDR1 is SEHNR and CDR2 is FQNEAQ (reference sequence). The CDR3 length equals 14 residues, ends included. This chain's CDR3 is CASSLHRQNYTFGF.

The chain has TRBV11-2 and TRBJ1-2; a weak D match, TRBD1 (5 bases). Trimming took 5 bases from V and 0 from J, leaving 19 bases between them. The CDR3 consists of 17 residues. The germline gives CDR1 SGHAT, CDR2 FQNNGV. This CDR3 reads CASSLGVYLATNYGYTF. The CDR3 DNA is TGTGCCAGCAGCCTAGGGGTGTATTTAGCCACTAACTATGGCTACACCTTC. Variable domain in full (rest from reference TRBV11-2 and TRBJ1-2): EAGVAQSPRYKIIEKRQSVAFWCNPISGHATLYWYQQILGQGPKLLIQFQNNGVVDDSQLPKDRFSAERLKGVDSTLKIQPAKLEDSAVYLCASSLGVYLATNYGYTFGSGTRLTVV.

This clonotype showed up just once. This chain connects TRBV4-1 to TRBJ1-2, with unresolved D. Deletions cut 6 bases from V and 8 bases from J, with 19 bases between. Germline V gene data show CDR1 as MGHRA and CDR2 as YSYEKL. This CDR3 comprises 14 residues. The CDR3 reads CASRPTAAKGGYTF. The CDR3, as DNA: TGCGCCAGCAGACCAACAGCTGCTAAAGGGGGCTACACCTTC.

This clonotype turned up a few times. Given a much more abundant clone one base away, this may be a read error. The chain uses TRBV19 and TRBJ1-1; unclear D gene. The CDR3 consists of 14 residues. Germline CDR1 reads LNHDA; CDR2 reads SQIVND (reference sequence). This CDR3 is CASRPRGGPPEALF. In DNA form, the CDR3 reads TGTGCCAGTAGACCCCGGGGAGGACCCCCTGAAGCTCTCTTT.

In its sample, this clonotype was seen many times. The rearrangement joins TRBV20-1 to TRBJ1-2, with 7 bases fitting TRBD1. The CDR3 loop spans 13 amino acids. CDR1 is DFQATT and CDR2 is SNEGSKA in the germline V gene (reference sequence). Germline trimming cut 6 bases from V and 4 bases from J; bases unmatched to any gene: 8. CDR3 DNA: TGCAGTGCAAACAGGGGAGGTATCTATGGCTACACCTTC. Protein sequence: CSANRGGIYGYTF.

The V and J genes are TRBV7-4 and TRBJ1-4; D may be TRBD1 (6 bases). The CDR3 extends over 13 amino acids. Germline V gives CDR1 SGHVT, CDR2 SQSDAQ. Trimming cost V 5 bases and J 8 bases, with 12 bases left between them. The CDR3 sequence is CASSGRDNEKLFF. The CDR3 nucleotides read TGTGCCAGCAGCGGCAGGGACAACGAAAAACTGTTTTTT.

Notes on this clonotype: A much larger clone lies one base from this, so it may be a read error. This chain connects TRBV6-2 or TRBV6-3 to TRBJ1-2; D is uncertain. The CDR3 covers 12 residues. Germline CDR1 and CDR2: MNHEY and SVGEGT. The CDR3 loop is CANSQGTAKDTF. The CDR3 bases are TGTGCCAACAGTCAAGGTACGGCTAAGGACACCTTC.